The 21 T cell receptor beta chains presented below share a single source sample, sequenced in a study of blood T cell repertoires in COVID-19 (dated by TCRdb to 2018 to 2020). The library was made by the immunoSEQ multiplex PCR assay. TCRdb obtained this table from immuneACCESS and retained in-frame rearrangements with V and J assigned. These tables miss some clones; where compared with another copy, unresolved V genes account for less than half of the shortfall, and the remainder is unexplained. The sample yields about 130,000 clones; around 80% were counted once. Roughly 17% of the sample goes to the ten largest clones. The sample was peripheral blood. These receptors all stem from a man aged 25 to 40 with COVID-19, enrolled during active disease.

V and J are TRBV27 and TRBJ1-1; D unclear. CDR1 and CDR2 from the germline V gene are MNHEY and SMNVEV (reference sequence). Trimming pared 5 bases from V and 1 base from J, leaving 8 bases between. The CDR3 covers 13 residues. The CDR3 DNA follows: TGTGCCAGCAGTCTTCTGCGGAACACTGAAGCTTTCTTT. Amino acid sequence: CASSLLRNTEAFF.

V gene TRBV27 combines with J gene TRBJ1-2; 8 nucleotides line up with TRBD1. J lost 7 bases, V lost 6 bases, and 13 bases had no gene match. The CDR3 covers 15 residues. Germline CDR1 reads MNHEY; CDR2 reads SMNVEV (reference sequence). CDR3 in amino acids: CASSPGQEGSFGYTF. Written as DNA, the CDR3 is TGTGCCAGCAGCCCGGGACAGGAAGGGAGTTTTGGCTACACCTTC.

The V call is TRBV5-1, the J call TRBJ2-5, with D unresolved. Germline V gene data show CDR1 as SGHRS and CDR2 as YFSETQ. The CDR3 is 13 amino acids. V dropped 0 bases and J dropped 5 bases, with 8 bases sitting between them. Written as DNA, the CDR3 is TGCGCCAGCAGCTTGGCTATTTCGGAGACCCAGTACTTC. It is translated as CASSLAISETQYF.

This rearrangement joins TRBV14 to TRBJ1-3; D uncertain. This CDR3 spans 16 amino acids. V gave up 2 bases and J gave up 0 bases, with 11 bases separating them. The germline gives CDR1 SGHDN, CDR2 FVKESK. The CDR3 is CASSQFQSISGNTIYF. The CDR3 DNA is TGTGCCAGCAGCCAATTCCAGTCCATCTCTGGAAACACCATATATTTT. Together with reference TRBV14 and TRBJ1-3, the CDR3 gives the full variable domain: EAGVTQFPSHSVIEKGQTVTLRCDPISGHDNLYWYRRVMGKEIKFLLHFVKESKQDESGMPNNRFLAERTGGTYSTLKVQPAELEDSGVYFCASSQFQSISGNTIYFGEGSWLTVV.

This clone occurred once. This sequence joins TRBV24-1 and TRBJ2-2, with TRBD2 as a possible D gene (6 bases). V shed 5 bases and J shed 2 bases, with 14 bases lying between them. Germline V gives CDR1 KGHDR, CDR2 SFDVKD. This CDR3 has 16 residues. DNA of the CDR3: TGTGCCACCAGTGGAGTAGTAGCGGACAACACCGGGGAGCTGTTTTTT. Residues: CATSGVVADNTGELFF.

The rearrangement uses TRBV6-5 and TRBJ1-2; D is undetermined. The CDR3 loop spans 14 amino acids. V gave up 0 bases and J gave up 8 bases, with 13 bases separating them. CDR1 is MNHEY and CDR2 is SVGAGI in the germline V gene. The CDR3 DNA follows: TGTGCCAGCAGTTACTCTGAGGGTTCTAACGGCTACACCTTC. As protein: CASSYSEGSNGYTF.

The CDR3 DNA follows: TGTGCCACCACGGCGGGTTCTAACAATGAGCAGTTCTTC. It is translated as CATTAGSNNEQFF. The chain couples TRBV24-1 to TRBJ2-1, with a tentative D call TRBD2 (5 bases). Trimming shortened V by 8 bases and J by 5 bases, and 12 bases separated the two germline ends. Germline assignment: CDR1 KGHDR and CDR2 SFDVKD. The CDR3 totals 13 residues.

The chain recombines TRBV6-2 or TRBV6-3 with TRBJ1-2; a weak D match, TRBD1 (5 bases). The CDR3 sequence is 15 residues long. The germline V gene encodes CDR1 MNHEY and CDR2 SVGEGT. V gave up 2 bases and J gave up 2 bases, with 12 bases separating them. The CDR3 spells CASSYPQVTNYGYTF. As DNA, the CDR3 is TGTGCCAGCAGTTACCCACAGGTAACAAACTATGGCTACACCTTC.

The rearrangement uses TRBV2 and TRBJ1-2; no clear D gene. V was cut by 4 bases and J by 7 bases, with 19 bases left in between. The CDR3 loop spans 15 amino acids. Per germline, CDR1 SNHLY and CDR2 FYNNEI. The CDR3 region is CASSVFGGNDSGYTF. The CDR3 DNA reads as TGTGCCAGCAGTGTATTCGGAGGGAACGACTCTGGCTACACCTTC. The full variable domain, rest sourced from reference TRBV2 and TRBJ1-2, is EPEVTQTPSHQVTQMGQEVILRCVPISNHLYFYWYRQILGQKVEFLVSFYNNEISEKSEIFDDQFSVERPDGSNFTLKIRSTKLEDSAMYFCASSVFGGNDSGYTFGSGTRLTVV.

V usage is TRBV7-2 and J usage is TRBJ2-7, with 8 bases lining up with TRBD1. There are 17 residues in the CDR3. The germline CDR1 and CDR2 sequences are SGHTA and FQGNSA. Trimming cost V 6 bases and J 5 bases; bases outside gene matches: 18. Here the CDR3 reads CASSPSGTGTGSDEQYF. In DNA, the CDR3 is TGTGCCAGCAGTCCTAGTGGCACCGGGACAGGTTCTGACGAGCAGTACTTC. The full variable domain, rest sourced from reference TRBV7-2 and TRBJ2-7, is GAGVSQSPSNKVTEKGKDVELRCDPISGHTALYWYRQSLGQGLEFLIYFQGNSAPDKSGLPSDRFSAERTGGSVSTLTIQRTQQEDSAVYLCASSPSGTGTGSDEQYFGPGTRLTVT.

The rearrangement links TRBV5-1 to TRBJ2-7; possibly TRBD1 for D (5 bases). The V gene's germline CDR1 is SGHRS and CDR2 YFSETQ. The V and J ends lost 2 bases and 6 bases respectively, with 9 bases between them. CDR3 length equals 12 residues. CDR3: CASSFQGGEQYF. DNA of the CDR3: TGCGCCAGCAGCTTTCAGGGTGGCGAGCAGTACTTC.

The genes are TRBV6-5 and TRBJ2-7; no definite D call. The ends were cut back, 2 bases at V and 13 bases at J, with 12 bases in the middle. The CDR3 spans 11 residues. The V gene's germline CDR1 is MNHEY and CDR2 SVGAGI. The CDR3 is CASSYAGFSYF. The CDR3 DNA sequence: TGTGCCAGCAGTTACGCAGGATTCTCATACTTC.

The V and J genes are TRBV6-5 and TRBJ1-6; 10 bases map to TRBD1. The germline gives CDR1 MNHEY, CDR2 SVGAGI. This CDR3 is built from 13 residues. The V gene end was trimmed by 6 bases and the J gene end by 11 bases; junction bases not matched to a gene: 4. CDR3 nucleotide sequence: TGTGCCAGCAGCAAGGGACAGGGGACACCCCTCCACTTT. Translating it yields CASSKGQGTPLHF.

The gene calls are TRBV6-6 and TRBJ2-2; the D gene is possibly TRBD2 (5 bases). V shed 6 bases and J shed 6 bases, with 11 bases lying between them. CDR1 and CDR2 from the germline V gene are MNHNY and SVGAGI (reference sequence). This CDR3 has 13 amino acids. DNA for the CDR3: TGTGCCAGCAGACCGGGGTGGGCCGGGGAGCTGTTTTTT. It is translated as CASRPGWAGELFF.

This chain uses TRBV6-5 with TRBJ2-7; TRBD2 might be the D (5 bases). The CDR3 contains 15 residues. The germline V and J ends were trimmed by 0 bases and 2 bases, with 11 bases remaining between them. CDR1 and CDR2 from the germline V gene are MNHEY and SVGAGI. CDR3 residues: CASSYSRWRTYEQYF. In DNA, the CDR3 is TGTGCCAGCAGTTACTCGAGGTGGAGGACCTACGAGCAGTACTTC.

The CDR3 DNA follows: TGTGCCAGCAGTTTCCGGGACAGGGGGCGGGGGAACACTGAAGCTTTCTTT. Translated: CASSFRDRGRGNTEAFF. The rearrangement links TRBV28 to TRBJ1-1, with 12 positions matching TRBD1. Looked up from germline, CDR1 is MDHEN and CDR2 is SYDVKM. This CDR3 is built from 17 residues. With V trimmed by 3 bases and J by 1 base, 6 bases remained unmatched.

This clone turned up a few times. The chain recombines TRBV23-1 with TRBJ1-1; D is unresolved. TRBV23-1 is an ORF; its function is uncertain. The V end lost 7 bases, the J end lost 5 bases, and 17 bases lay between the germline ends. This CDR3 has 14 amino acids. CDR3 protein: CASTPRESPTEAFF. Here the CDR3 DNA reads TGCGCCAGCACCCCACGAGAGAGTCCTACTGAAGCTTTCTTT.

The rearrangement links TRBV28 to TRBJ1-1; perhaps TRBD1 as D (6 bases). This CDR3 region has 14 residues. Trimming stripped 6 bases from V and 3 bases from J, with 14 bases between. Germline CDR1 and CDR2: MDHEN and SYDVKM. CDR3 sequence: CASRFGGRDTEAFF. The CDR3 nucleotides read TGTGCCAGCAGGTTTGGGGGCCGGGACACTGAAGCTTTCTTT.

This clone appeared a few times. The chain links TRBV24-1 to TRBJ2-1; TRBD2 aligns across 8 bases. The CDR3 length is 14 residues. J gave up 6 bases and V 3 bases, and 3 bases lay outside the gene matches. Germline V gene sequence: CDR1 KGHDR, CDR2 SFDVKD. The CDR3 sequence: CATSDKGTSNEQFF. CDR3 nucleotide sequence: TGTGCCACCAGTGATAAAGGGACTAGCAATGAGCAGTTCTTC.

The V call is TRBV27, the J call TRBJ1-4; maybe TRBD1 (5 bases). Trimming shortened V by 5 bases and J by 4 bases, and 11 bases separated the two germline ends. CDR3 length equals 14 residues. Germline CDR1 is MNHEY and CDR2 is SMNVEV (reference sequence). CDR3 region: CASSPGLNNEKLFF. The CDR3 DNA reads TGTGCCAGCAGTCCGGGACTGAATAATGAAAAACTGTTTTTT.

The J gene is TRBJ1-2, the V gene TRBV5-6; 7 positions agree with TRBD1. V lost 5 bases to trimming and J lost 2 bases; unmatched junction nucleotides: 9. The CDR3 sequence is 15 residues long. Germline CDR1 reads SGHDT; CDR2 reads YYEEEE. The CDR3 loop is CASRITGVPNYGYTF. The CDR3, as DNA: TGTGCCAGCAGAATTACAGGGGTCCCGAACTATGGCTACACCTTC.